Listed below are T cell receptor beta chains from one sample, sequenced in a study of shared clonotypes between healthy human individuals. Repertoires were generated with immunoSEQ multiplex PCR, while TCRdb's copy carries only in-frame clones and drops some. The sample shows fewer than 400,000 clones, over 65% of them seen only once. The sample taken for sequencing was memory CD4+ T cells sorted from blood. The receptors derive from a young man in good health. CDR3s include the opening cysteine and the closing phenylalanine or tryptophan. The D gene is left open where the match is weak. Clone size is given for some rows only: seen once, a few or many times, or a class if the clone is expanded.

size | J | V | D | CDR3 | DNA
- | TRBJ2-1 | TRBV4-3 | TRBD2 | CASSQDLAGVGNEQFF | TGCGCCAGCAGCCAAGATCTTGCGGGAGTGGGTAATGAGCAGTTCTTC
- | TRBJ2-2 | TRBV30 | - | CAWSGSYTGELFF | TGTGCCTGGAGTGGCTCGTACACCGGGGAGCTGTTTTTT
- | TRBJ2-1 | TRBV27 | TRBD1 | CASSLWQGAKQFF | TGTGCCAGCAGTTTATGGCAGGGGGCTAAGCAGTTCTTC
few | TRBJ2-7 | TRBV5-5 | - | CASSDQPRDAYEQYF | TGTGCCAGCAGCGATCAACCGCGGGACGCCTACGAGCAGTACTTC
- | TRBJ1-1 | TRBV4-3 | - | CASSRGQNTEAFF | TGCGCCAGCAGCCGGGGACAGAACACTGAAGCTTTCTTT
- | TRBJ1-4 | TRBV4-3 | - | CASSQDPRSNEKLFF | TGCGCCAGCAGCCAAGACCCGAGATCTAATGAAAAACTGTTTTTT
- | TRBJ2-7 | TRBV2 | TRBD1 | CASSGEAEGARYF | TGTGCCAGCAGTGGCGAAGCTGAGGGGGCGCGGTACTTC
- | TRBJ1-1 | TRBV2 | - | CASTLERGASTEAFF | TGTGCCAGCACGTTGGAAAGGGGGGCGAGCACTGAAGCTTTCTTT
- | TRBJ2-7 | TRBV19 | - | CASSIGIQMPYEQYF | TGTGCCAGTAGTATAGGAATCCAGATGCCGTACGAGCAGTACTTC
- | TRBJ1-2 | TRBV9 | TRBD1 | CASSASDRVDYGYTF | TGTGCCAGCAGCGCCTCGGACAGGGTGGACTATGGCTACACCTTC
many | TRBJ2-7 | TRBV6-1 | TRBD1 | CASQIDRVSYEQYF | TGTGCCAGCCAAATCGACAGGGTTTCGTACGAGCAGTACTTC
few | TRBJ2-1 | TRBV11-3 | - | CASSLYSTGGEQFF | TGTGCCAGCAGCTTGTACAGTACGGGCGGCGAGCAGTTCTTC
few | TRBJ2-3 | TRBV2 | TRBD2 | CASSEDGGRASDTQYF | TGTGCCAGCAGTGAAGATGGCGGGAGGGCCTCGGATACGCAGTATTTT
- | TRBJ2-7 | TRBV27 | TRBD1 | CASSFFSGTGTYSYEQYF | TGTGCCAGCAGTTTCTTCTCTGGGACAGGGACATACTCCTACGAGCAGTACTTC
once | TRBJ1-5 | TRBV6-1 | TRBD1 | CASSETGAGQPQHF | TGTGCCAGCAGTGAAACAGGGGCAGGTCAGCCCCAGCATTTT
few | TRBJ2-7 | TRBV18 | TRBD1 | CASSPSGQFYEQYF | TGTGCCAGCTCACCGTCGGGACAGTTCTACGAGCAGTACTTC
- | TRBJ2-2 | TRBV30 | - | CAGRVSPNTGELFF | TGTGCCGGAAGGGTCTCCCCTAACACCGGGGAGCTGTTTTTT
once | TRBJ2-7 | TRBV6-1 | TRBD1 | CASSEVDGTGAYEQYF | TGTGCCAGCAGTGAAGTTGACGGGACAGGGGCCTACGAGCAGTACTTC
- | TRBJ2-2 | TRBV29-1 | TRBD2 | CSVPRGSNTGELFF | TGCAGCGTACCGCGGGGGTCGAACACCGGGGAGCTGTTTTTT
- | TRBJ2-5 | TRBV5-4 | TRBD2 | CASSLASSGQETQYF | TGTGCCAGCAGCTTGGCATCTAGCGGCCAAGAGACCCAGTACTTC
once | TRBJ2-4 | TRBV5-1 | - | CASSSISGLAKNIQYF | TGCGCCAGCAGCTCAATATCAGGGTTAGCCAAAAACATTCAGTACTTC
- | TRBJ2-6 | TRBV29-1 | - | CSVRAGGPGANVLTF | TGCAGCGTCCGCGCGGGTGGTCCTGGGGCCAACGTCCTGACTTTC
- | TRBJ1-2 | TRBV5-6 | TRBD1 | CASSKKDREYGYTF | TGTGCCAGCAGCAAGAAGGACAGGGAATATGGCTACACCTTC
- | TRBJ2-5 | TRBV27 | - | CASSAQGTKREYF | TGTGCCAGCAGTGCGCAGGGGACTAAAAGGGAGTACTTC